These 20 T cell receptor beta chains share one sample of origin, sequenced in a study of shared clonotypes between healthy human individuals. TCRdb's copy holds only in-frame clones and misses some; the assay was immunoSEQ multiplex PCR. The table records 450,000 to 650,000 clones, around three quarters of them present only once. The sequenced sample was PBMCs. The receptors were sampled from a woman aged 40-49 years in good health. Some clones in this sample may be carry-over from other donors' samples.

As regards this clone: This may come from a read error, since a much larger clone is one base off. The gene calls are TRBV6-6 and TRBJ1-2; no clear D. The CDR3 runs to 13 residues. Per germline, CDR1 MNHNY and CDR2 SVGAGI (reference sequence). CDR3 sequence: CASSSSPNYGHTF. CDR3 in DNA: TGTGCCAGCAGTTCTTCCCCTAACTATGGCCACACCTTC.

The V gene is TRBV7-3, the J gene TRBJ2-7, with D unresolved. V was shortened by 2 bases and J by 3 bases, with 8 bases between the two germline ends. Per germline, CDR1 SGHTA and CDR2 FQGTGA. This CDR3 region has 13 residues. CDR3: CASSLDVGYEQYF. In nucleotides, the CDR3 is TGTGCCAGCAGCTTAGACGTTGGCTACGAGCAGTACTTC. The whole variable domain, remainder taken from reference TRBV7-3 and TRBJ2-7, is GAGVSQTPSNKVTEKGKYVELRCDPISGHTALYWYRQSLGQGPEFLIYFQGTGAADDSGLPNDRFFAVRPEGSVSTLKIQRTERGDSAVYLCASSLDVGYEQYFGPGTRLTVT.

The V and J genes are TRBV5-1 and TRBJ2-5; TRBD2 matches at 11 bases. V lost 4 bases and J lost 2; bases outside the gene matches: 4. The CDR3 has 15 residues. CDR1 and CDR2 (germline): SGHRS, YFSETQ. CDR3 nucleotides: TGCGCCAGCAGCCCAGGGACTAGCGGACAAGAGACCCAGTACTTC. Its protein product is CASSPGTSGQETQYF.

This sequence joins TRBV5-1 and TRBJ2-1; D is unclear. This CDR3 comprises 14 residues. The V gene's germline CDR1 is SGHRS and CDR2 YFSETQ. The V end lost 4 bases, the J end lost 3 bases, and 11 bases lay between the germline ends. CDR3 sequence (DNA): TGCGCCAGCAGCCCCCGGACCAACTACAATGAGCAGTTCTTC. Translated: CASSPRTNYNEQFF.

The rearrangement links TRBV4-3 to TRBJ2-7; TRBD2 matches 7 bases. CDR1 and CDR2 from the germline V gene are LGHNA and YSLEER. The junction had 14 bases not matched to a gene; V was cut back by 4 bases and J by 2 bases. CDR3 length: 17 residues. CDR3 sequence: CASSREGGGRGTYEQYF. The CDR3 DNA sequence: TGCGCCAGCAGCCGAGAGGGAGGCGGGAGAGGGACCTACGAGCAGTACTTC.

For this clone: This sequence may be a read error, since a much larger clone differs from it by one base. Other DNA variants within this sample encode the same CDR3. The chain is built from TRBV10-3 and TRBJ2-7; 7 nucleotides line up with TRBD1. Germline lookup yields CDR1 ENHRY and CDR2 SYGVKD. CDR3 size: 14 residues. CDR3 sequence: CASTRDSVTYEQYF. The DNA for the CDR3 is TGTGCTAGCACCCGGGACAGCGTCACCTACGAGCAGTACTTC.

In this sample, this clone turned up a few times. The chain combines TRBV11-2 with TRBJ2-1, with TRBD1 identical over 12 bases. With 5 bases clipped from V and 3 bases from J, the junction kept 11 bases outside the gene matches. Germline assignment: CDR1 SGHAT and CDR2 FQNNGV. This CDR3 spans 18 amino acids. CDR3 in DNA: TGTGCCAGCAGCCCACCACCGGGACAGGGGGCCGTCTACAATGAGCAGTTCTTC. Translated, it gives CASSPPPGQGAVYNEQFF.

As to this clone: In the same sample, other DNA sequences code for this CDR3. CDR3 amino acids: CASSSGVQETQYF. The CDR3 DNA follows: TGTGCCAGTAGTTCTGGGGTGCAAGAGACCCAGTACTTC. This chain links TRBV19 with TRBJ2-5; D unclear. This CDR3 is 13 amino acids long. The V end was cut by 5 bases, the J end by 2 bases, with 9 bases between. CDR1 is LNHDA and CDR2 is SQIVND in the germline V gene (reference sequence).

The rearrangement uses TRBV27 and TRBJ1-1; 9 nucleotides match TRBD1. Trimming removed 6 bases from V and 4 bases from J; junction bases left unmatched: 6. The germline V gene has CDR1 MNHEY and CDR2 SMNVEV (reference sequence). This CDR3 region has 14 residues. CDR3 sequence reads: CASSPGTGLTEAFF. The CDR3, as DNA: TGTGCCAGCAGCCCCGGGACAGGGCTCACTGAAGCTTTCTTT.

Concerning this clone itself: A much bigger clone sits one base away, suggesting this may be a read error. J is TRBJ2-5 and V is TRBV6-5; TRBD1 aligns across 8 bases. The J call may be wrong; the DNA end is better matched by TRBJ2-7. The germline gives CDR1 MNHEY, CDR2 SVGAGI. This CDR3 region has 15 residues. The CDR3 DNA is TGTGCCAGCAGTTACTCCGGACAGGGTTCCCACGAGCAGTACTTC. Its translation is CASSYSGQGSHEQYF.

This CDR3 is CASSLRGRDRGVNEQFF. In nucleotides, the CDR3 is TGTGCCAGCAGCCTACGAGGCCGGGACAGGGGCGTCAATGAGCAGTTCTTC. The chain carries TRBV7-9 and TRBJ2-1; 10 positions match TRBD1. Germline V gives CDR1 SEHNR, CDR2 FQNEAQ (reference sequence). V lost 5 bases and J lost 6; bases outside the gene matches: 13. This CDR3 is built from 17 residues.

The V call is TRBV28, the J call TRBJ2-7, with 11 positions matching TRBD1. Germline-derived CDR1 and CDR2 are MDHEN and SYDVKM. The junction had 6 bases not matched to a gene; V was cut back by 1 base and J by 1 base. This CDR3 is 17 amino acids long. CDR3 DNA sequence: TGTGCCAGCAGTTTATTCCCCGGGACAGGGGGTTCCTACGAGCAGTACTTC. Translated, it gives CASSLFPGTGGSYEQYF.

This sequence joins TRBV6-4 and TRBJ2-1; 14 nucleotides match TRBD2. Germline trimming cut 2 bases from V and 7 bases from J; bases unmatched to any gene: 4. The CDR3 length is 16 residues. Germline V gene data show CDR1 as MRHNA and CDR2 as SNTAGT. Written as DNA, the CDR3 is TGTGCCAGCAGTGACGGAGGGACTAGCGGGAGTAATGAGCAGTTCTTC. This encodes CASSDGGTSGSNEQFF.

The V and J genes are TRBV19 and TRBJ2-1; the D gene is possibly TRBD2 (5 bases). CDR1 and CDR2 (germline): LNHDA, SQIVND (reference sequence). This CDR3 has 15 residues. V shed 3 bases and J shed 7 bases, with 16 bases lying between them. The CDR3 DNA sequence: TGTGCCAGTAGTATTAATCCCCTGCGGAGGAATGAGCAGTTCTTC. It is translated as CASSINPLRRNEQFF.

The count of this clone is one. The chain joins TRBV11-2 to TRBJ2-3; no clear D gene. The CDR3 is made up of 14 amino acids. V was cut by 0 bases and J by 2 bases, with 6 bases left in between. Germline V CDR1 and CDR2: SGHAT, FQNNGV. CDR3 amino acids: CASSLEYNTDTQYF. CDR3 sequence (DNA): TGTGCCAGCAGCTTAGAATACAACACAGATACGCAGTATTTT.

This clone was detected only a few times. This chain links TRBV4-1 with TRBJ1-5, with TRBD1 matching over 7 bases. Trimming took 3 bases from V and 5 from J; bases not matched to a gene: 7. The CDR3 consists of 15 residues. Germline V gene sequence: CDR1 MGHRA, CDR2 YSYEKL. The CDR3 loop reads CASSQWGQRDQPQHF. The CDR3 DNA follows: TGCGCCAGCAGCCAGTGGGGACAGCGGGATCAGCCCCAGCATTTT.

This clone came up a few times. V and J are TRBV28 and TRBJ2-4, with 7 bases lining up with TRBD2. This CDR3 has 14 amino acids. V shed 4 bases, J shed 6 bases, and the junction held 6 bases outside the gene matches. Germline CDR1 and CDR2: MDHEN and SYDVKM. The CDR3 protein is CASSSGLLTNIQYF. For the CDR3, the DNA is TGTGCCAGCAGTTCGGGACTACTAACAAACATTCAGTACTTC.

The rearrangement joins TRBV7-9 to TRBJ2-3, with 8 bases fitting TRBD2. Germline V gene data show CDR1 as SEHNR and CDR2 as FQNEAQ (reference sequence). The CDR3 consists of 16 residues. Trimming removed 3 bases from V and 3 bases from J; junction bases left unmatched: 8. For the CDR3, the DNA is TGTGCCAGCAGCTTGCTCGGCGGGAGGTTGACAGATACGCAGTATTTT. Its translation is CASSLLGGRLTDTQYF.

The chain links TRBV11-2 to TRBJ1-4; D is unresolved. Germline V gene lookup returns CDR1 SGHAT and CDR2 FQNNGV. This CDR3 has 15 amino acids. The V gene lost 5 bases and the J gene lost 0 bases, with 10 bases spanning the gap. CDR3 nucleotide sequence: TGTGCCAGCAGCATTAGAGTTGCAACTAATGAAAAACTGTTTTTT. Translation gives CASSIRVATNEKLFF. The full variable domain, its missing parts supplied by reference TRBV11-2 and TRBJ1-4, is EAGVAQSPRYKIIEKRQSVAFWCNPISGHATLYWYQQILGQGPKLLIQFQNNGVVDDSQLPKDRFSAERLKGVDSTLKIQPAKLEDSAVYLCASSIRVATNEKLFFGSGTQLSVL.

CDR3 amino acids: CASGSGQDGETQYF. The DNA of the CDR3 is TGTGCTAGTGGTTCGGGACAGGATGGAGAGACCCAGTACTTC. The chain joins TRBV12-5 to TRBJ2-5, with TRBD1 matching 8 bases. This CDR3 contains 14 residues. J gave up 4 bases and V 4 bases, and 5 bases lay outside the gene matches. Germline CDR1 reads LGHNT; CDR2 reads FRNRAP.